This entry lists 26 T cell receptor beta chains sequenced from one sample in a study of early T cells in non-severe SARS-CoV-2 infection. TCRdb passed the 5' RACE reads through MiXCR, listing each CDR3 protein once. Seen here are tens of thousands of distinct CDR3 sequences, around a tenth observed once, and the top ten hold 10%. The sequenced sample consisted of whole blood. These receptors were collected from an adult who was a healthcare worker with PCR-confirmed SARS-CoV-2 infection or an uninfected control (not recorded which).

This chain links TRBV6-1 with TRBJ2-7, with D unclear. The germline CDR1 and CDR2 sequences are MNHNS and SASEGT. This CDR3 is 11 amino acids long. Trimming left V 4 bases short and J 4 bases short, with 5 bases between. The CDR3 spells CASSARYEQYF. The CDR3 DNA is TGTGCCAGCAGTGCCCGATACGAGCAGTACTTC.

This clonotype was detected only a few times. The chain uses TRBV11-2 and TRBJ2-2; D might be TRBD1 (6 bases). The length of the CDR3 is 16 residues. Germline V CDR1 and CDR2: SGHAT, FQNNGV. V lost 5 bases and J lost 0, with 13 bases in between. CDR3 nucleotides: TGTGCCAGCAGCCCCCAGACAGGCGCGAACACCGGGGAGCTGTTTTTT. Its protein is CASSPQTGANTGELFF.

This clonotype appeared a few times. The rearrangement links TRBV11-2 to TRBJ1-1; a weak D match, TRBD1 (5 bases). The CDR3 has 13 residues. Trimming removed 7 bases from V and 0 bases from J, with 9 bases in between. Germline V lookup: CDR1 SGHAT, CDR2 FQNNGV. This chain's CDR3 is CASKGHLNTEAFF. CDR3 nucleotide sequence: TGTGCCAGCAAAGGACATTTGAACACTGAAGCTTTCTTT.

This clonotype has a count of ten or more. V and J are TRBV20-1 and TRBJ2-3; either TRBD1 or TRBD2 may supply D (6 bases each). Trimming pared 3 bases from V and 6 bases from J, leaving 19 bases between. The CDR3 consists of 15 residues. CDR1 is DFQATT, CDR2 SNEGSKA, per germline (reference sequence). The CDR3 DNA reads as TGCAGTGCTAGCCCTGGGGGGCCCGTTGCCGATACGCAGTATTTT. Translation: CSASPGGPVADTQYF.

This clonotype has just a few counts. The chain recombines TRBV29-1 with TRBJ2-7, with D unclear. This CDR3 comprises 11 residues. Germline assignment: CDR1 SQVTM and CDR2 ANQGSEA. The V gene lost 7 bases and the J gene lost 4 bases, with 11 bases spanning the gap. CDR3 bases: TGCAGCGGGGGTTCAGGTTACGAGCAGTACTTC. Translating gives CSGGSGYEQYF.

There are many counts of this clonotype. V and J are TRBV12-3 or TRBV12-4 and TRBJ1-1, with a tentative D call TRBD1 (6 bases). The V gene lost 3 bases and the J gene lost 6 bases, with 14 bases spanning the gap. CDR3 size: 14 residues. CDR3 sequence: CASSFMTGPSEAFF. CDR3 sequence (DNA): TGTGCCAGCAGTTTTATGACAGGCCCGTCTGAAGCTTTCTTT.

CDR3 nucleotide sequence: TGTGCCAGCAGTTTGCCGACAGGTGTGAACACTGAAGCTTTCTTT. Translated, it gives CASSLPTGVNTEAFF. The V call is TRBV12-3 or TRBV12-4, the J call TRBJ1-1, with TRBD1 as a possible D gene (6 bases). The CDR3 is 15 amino acids. V shed 3 bases and J shed 0 bases, with 11 bases lying between them.

This clonotype was picked up many times. The rearrangement uses TRBV2 and TRBJ2-2, with TRBD2 matching 9 bases. V lost 3 bases to trimming and J lost 4 bases; unmatched junction nucleotides: 3. The CDR3 sequence is 15 residues long. Looked up from germline, CDR1 is SNHLY and CDR2 is FYNNEI. The CDR3 sequence is CASSDIAGATGELFF. As DNA, the CDR3 is TGTGCCAGCAGTGACATAGCGGGGGCCACCGGGGAGCTGTTTTTT. The full variable domain, with the rest looked up from reference TRBV2 and TRBJ2-2, is EPEVTQTPSHQVTQMGQEVILRCVPISNHLYFYWYRQILGQKVEFLVSFYNNEISEKSEIFDDQFSVERPDGSNFTLKIRSTKLEDSAMYFCASSDIAGATGELFFGEGSRLTVL.

The chain uses TRBV27 and TRBJ2-6; perhaps TRBD1 as D (5 bases). Trimming took off 5 bases at V and 4 bases at J, with 21 bases between the two ends. The V gene's germline CDR1 is MNHEY and CDR2 SMNVEV (reference sequence). The CDR3 covers 18 residues. The CDR3 region is CASSPRRQSPTGANVLTF. In DNA, the CDR3 is TGTGCCAGCAGTCCCCGGCGACAGTCCCCTACAGGGGCCAACGTCCTGACTTTC.

This chain links TRBV5-1 with TRBJ2-7; no reliable D call. This CDR3 region has 14 residues. Germline values: CDR1 SGHRS, CDR2 YFSETQ. Trimming removed 0 bases from V and 1 base from J, with 8 bases in between. The CDR3 DNA is TGCGCCAGCAGCTTGGGTCGCCCGTCCTACGAGCAGTACTTC. It codes for CASSLGRPSYEQYF.

This clonotype was seen a single time. The genes are TRBV12-3 or TRBV12-4 and TRBJ2-1; 7 nucleotides match TRBD2. The CDR3 runs 12 residues. The V segment lost 3 bases and the J segment 10 bases; nucleotides outside the gene matches: 3. The CDR3 nucleotides read TGTGCCAGCAGTTTGAGAGCGGGAGAGCAGTTCTTC. This codes for CASSLRAGEQFF.

This clonotype was detected only a few times. The V and J genes are TRBV20-1 and TRBJ2-1; D is ambiguous. Trimming took off 6 bases at V and 0 bases at J, with 9 bases between the two ends. Germline CDR1 is DFQATT and CDR2 is SNEGSKA (reference sequence). The CDR3 contains 13 residues. The CDR3 DNA follows: TGCAGTGCCGCCTCCCCCTCCTACAATGAGCAGTTCTTC. Residues: CSAASPSYNEQFF.

This clonotype was recorded many times. The V gene is TRBV6-2 or TRBV6-3, the J gene TRBJ1-1, with D unclear. The V gene lost 0 bases and the J gene lost 2 bases, with 25 bases spanning the gap. Germline CDR1 MNHEY, CDR2 SVGEGT. The CDR3 has 20 residues. Here the CDR3 reads CASSYSSWLQVTPGNTEAFF. DNA of the CDR3: TGTGCCAGCAGTTACTCAAGTTGGCTACAAGTCACTCCGGGTAACACTGAAGCTTTCTTT.

The V and J genes are TRBV6-4 and TRBJ2-2; 7 nucleotides agree with TRBD2. The CDR3 loop spans 14 amino acids. Germline V lookup: CDR1 MRHNA, CDR2 SNTAGT. J gave up 3 bases and V 6 bases, and 4 bases lay outside the gene matches. CDR3 sequence (DNA): TGTGCCAGCAGCCAAGGGAGGGACACCGGGGAGCTGTTTTTT. Translating gives CASSQGRDTGELFF.

This chain connects TRBV11-2 to TRBJ2-5; the match to TRBD2 covers 8 bases. V shed 3 bases and J 3 bases; nucleotides not matched to a gene: 6. The CDR3 consists of 15 residues. CDR1 and CDR2 from the germline V gene are SGHAT and FQNNGV. CDR3 nucleotide sequence: TGTGCCAGCAGCTTCCGGGGGGGCCTTGAAGAGACCCAGTACTTC. It encodes CASSFRGGLEETQYF.

This clonotype was detected once. The V gene is TRBV9, the J gene TRBJ2-7; D gene unclear. CDR1 is SGDLS and CDR2 is YYNGEE in the germline V gene. Deletions cut 4 bases from V and 1 base from J, with 15 bases between. The CDR3 runs to 15 residues. For the CDR3, the DNA is TGTGCCAGCAGCCCCCGCCCCCATGGGTCCTACGAGCAGTACTTC. This encodes CASSPRPHGSYEQYF.

The rearrangement uses TRBV20-1 and TRBJ2-5; 7 bases agree with TRBD2. The V gene end was trimmed by 5 bases and the J gene end by 2 bases; junction bases not matched to a gene: 5. CDR3 size: 13 residues. Germline-derived CDR1 and CDR2 are DFQATT and SNEGSKA (reference sequence). CDR3 nucleotide sequence: TGCAGTGCTGGACCGGGACTACAAGAGACCCAGTACTTC. It is translated as CSAGPGLQETQYF.

This clonotype was seen only a few times. The chain combines TRBV5-5 with TRBJ2-2; D is possibly TRBD1 (6 bases). The length of the CDR3 is 15 residues. Looked up from germline, CDR1 is SGHKS and CDR2 is YYEKEE (reference sequence). V lost 4 bases and J 1 base, leaving 11 bases between the germline ends. The CDR3 loop is CASSRDIVNTGELFF. The CDR3 bases are TGTGCCAGCAGCAGGGACATCGTGAACACCGGGGAGCTGTTTTTT.

This clonotype appeared a few times. The chain has TRBV19 and TRBJ2-2, with 8 positions matching TRBD1. Germline-derived CDR1 and CDR2 are LNHDA and SQIVND (reference sequence). The CDR3 has 15 residues. J lost 4 bases, V lost 7 bases, and 8 bases had no gene match. In nucleotides, the CDR3 is TGTGCCAGTACCCAGGGGACAGGCGCCACCGGGGAGCTGTTTTTT. This gives the protein CASTQGTGATGELFF.

This clonotype came up a few times. The chain couples TRBV7-8 to TRBJ1-6, with 7 bases fitting TRBD1. The germline V gene encodes CDR1 SGHVS and CDR2 FQNEAQ. V shed 6 bases, J shed 6 bases, and the junction held 11 bases outside the gene matches. This CDR3 contains 16 residues. Here the CDR3 reads CASRISGGGGNSPLHF. Here the CDR3 DNA reads TGTGCCAGCAGGATTTCAGGGGGGGGCGGTAATTCACCCCTCCACTTT.

This clonotype appeared many times. The chain uses TRBV6-5 and TRBJ2-1; TRBD1 aligns across 8 bases. The CDR3 is made up of 14 amino acids. V trimming: 6 bases; J trimming: 7 bases; junction bases outside the gene matches: 8. Looked up from germline, CDR1 is MNHEY and CDR2 is SVGAGI. CDR3 DNA: TGTGCCAGCAGAAGACAGGGGAGTGCGAATGAGCAGTTCTTC. It encodes CASRRQGSANEQFF.

This clonotype was seen only a few times. V gene TRBV7-2 combines with J gene TRBJ2-3, with D unclear. This CDR3 has 13 amino acids. Germline assignment: CDR1 SGHTA and CDR2 FQGNSA. V was clipped by 6 bases and J by 4 bases, with 11 bases between them. CDR3 DNA sequence: TGTGCCAGCAGATTTTCCGGCTCAGATACGCAGTATTTT. Amino acid sequence: CASRFSGSDTQYF.

The chain is built from TRBV18 and TRBJ2-1; a weak D match, TRBD1 (5 bases). Trimming removed 5 bases at V and 5 bases at J, with 16 bases between. This CDR3 region has 15 residues. Germline lookup yields CDR1 KGHSH and CDR2 LQKENI. CDR3: CASSKTASPDNEQFF. The CDR3, as DNA: TGTGCCAGCTCAAAGACAGCCTCCCCGGACAATGAGCAGTTCTTC.

The gene calls are TRBV6-2 or TRBV6-3 and TRBJ2-7; 9 bases match TRBD1. CDR3 length equals 16 residues. The ends lost 3 bases at V and 0 bases at J; junction bases unmatched: 6. Germline CDR1 is MNHEY and CDR2 is SVGEGT. CDR3 DNA: TGTGCCAGCAGTTATCCCGGGACAGGGATCTCCTACGAGCAGTACTTC. It codes for CASSYPGTGISYEQYF.

This clonotype was picked up a small number of times. This chain uses TRBV29-1 with TRBJ1-1; perhaps TRBD1 as D (6 bases). The V end was cut by 4 bases, the J end by 0 bases, with 12 bases between. The CDR3 has 14 amino acids. Germline CDR1 is SQVTM and CDR2 is ANQGSEA. The CDR3 region is CSVGGQRMNTEAFF. The CDR3 DNA reads TGCAGCGTTGGGGGGCAGCGGATGAACACTGAAGCTTTCTTT.

This chain links TRBV5-4 with TRBJ2-3; D may be TRBD1 or TRBD2 (5 bases each). The CDR3 covers 12 residues. Germline CDR1 is SGHNT and CDR2 is YYREEE (reference sequence). V was shortened by 10 bases and J by 4 bases, with 13 bases between the two germline ends. As DNA, the CDR3 is TGTGCCGCCGCGAGGGGCCCAGATACGCAGTATTTT. Its translation is CAAARGPDTQYF.